The next 23 T cell receptor beta chains were all read from a single sample in a study of blood T cell repertoires in COVID-19. Measured with immunoSEQ multiplex PCR; TCRdb has only the in-frame clones, and not every one. The repertoire has about 100,000 clones, 79% of them found once; the top ten carry about a sixth. Sequenced: peripheral blood. These receptors were obtained from a woman of 80 years or more with active or convalescent COVID-19.

This clone appeared a single time. This sequence joins TRBV27 and TRBJ2-7; 8 bases are shared with TRBD2. The CDR3 is made up of 21 amino acids. The germline CDR1 and CDR2 sequences are MNHEY and SMNVEV (reference sequence). Trimming removed 5 bases from V and 0 bases from J; junction bases left unmatched: 24. The chain's CDR3 is CASSQNGLSGAGEPLSYEQYF. In DNA, the CDR3 is TGTGCCAGCAGTCAAAATGGACTAAGTGGAGCGGGAGAACCCCTCTCCTACGAGCAGTACTTC.

In regard to this clone: A junction boundary mismatches the germline segment, possibly from a read error. The rearrangement uses TRBV5-1 and TRBJ2-3; TRBD2 aligns across 8 bases. The CDR3 loop spans 16 amino acids. Germline V CDR1 and CDR2: SGHRS, YFSETQ. The CDR3 is CASSPGPSGSTDTQYF. For the CDR3, the DNA is TGTGCCAGCAGCCCCGGTCCTAGCGGGAGCACAGATACGCAGTATTTT.

The chain uses TRBV24-1 and TRBJ2-1; 7 nucleotides line up with TRBD1. There are 16 residues in the CDR3. Germline trimming cut 4 bases from V and 8 bases from J; bases unmatched to any gene: 13. Germline V lookup: CDR1 KGHDR, CDR2 SFDVKD. CDR3 in amino acids: CATSDQLGQSLDEQFF. DNA of the CDR3: TGTGCCACCAGTGACCAACTGGGACAGTCGCTCGATGAGCAGTTCTTC.

The V gene is TRBV5-1, the J gene TRBJ1-1; D possibly corresponds to TRBD1 (6 bases). Trimming removed 2 bases at V and 2 bases at J, with 10 bases between. CDR3 size: 14 residues. The V gene's germline CDR1 is SGHRS and CDR2 YFSETQ. The chain's CDR3 is CASSLQGYNTEAFF. The CDR3, as DNA: TGCGCCAGCAGCTTACAGGGTTATAACACTGAAGCTTTCTTT.

The CDR3 DNA reads TGTGCCAGTAATTCCCTAGCGGGGTACAATGAGCAGTTCTTC. It encodes CASNSLAGYNEQFF. The chain uses TRBV19 and TRBJ2-1, with 9 bases matching TRBD2. Germline-derived CDR1 and CDR2 are LNHDA and SQIVND (reference sequence). V shed 7 bases and J 4 bases; nucleotides not matched to a gene: 5. The length of the CDR3 is 14 residues.

The chain recombines TRBV14 with TRBJ2-7; TRBD1 matches 7 bases. V was pared by 1 base and J by 4 bases, with 10 bases of the junction left unmatched. The germline CDR1 and CDR2 sequences are SGHDN and FVKESK. This CDR3 spans 16 amino acids. CDR3 in DNA: TGTGCCAGCAGCCAAGGGTCAGGGGGTAATTTTTACGAGCAGTACTTC. Its protein is CASSQGSGGNFYEQYF.

The genes are TRBV19 and TRBJ2-7; possible D gene TRBD1, 6 bases. The CDR3 sequence is 15 residues long. Germline V gives CDR1 LNHDA, CDR2 SQIVND (reference sequence). V dropped 3 bases and J dropped 0 bases, with 12 bases sitting between them. The CDR3 nucleotides read TGTGCCAGTAGTATCTTGGCAGGGGACTCCTACGAGCAGTACTTC. Translated, it gives CASSILAGDSYEQYF.

This chain links TRBV7-6 with TRBJ2-4, with 11 nucleotides matching TRBD1. In germline, CDR1 is SGHVS, CDR2 FNYEAQ. The V segment lost 1 base and the J segment 6 bases; nucleotides outside the gene matches: 8. The CDR3 consists of 17 residues. CDR3 bases: TGTGCCAGCAGCTTAGACCCGGGACAGGGGGATAGAAACATTCAGTACTTC. Encoded protein: CASSLDPGQGDRNIQYF. The entire variable domain, with the rest obtained from reference TRBV7-6 and TRBJ2-4, is as follows: GAGVSQSPRYKVTKRGQDVALRCDPISGHVSLYWYRQALGQGPEFLTYFNYEAQQDKSGLPNDRFSAERPEGSISTLTIQRTEQRDSAMYRCASSLDPGQGDRNIQYFGAGTRLSVL.

This chain links TRBV18 with TRBJ2-1, with 9 positions matching TRBD2. The V and J ends lost 2 bases and 9 bases, in that order; junction bases with no gene match: 8. Per germline, CDR1 KGHSH and CDR2 LQKENI. The CDR3 is made up of 15 amino acids. CDR3: CASSPKAGGPGEQFF. The DNA for the CDR3 is TGTGCCAGCTCACCAAAGGCGGGAGGGCCAGGTGAGCAGTTCTTC.

The chain couples TRBV10-2 to TRBJ2-7; weak D call: TRBD2 (6 bases). The germline gives CDR1 WSHSY, CDR2 SAAADI. The CDR3 loop spans 15 amino acids. Trimming shortened V by 4 bases and J by 0 bases, and 13 bases separated the two germline ends. Written as DNA, the CDR3 is TGCGCCAGCAGTGGATCTGGCGGGGTCTCCTACGAGCAGTACTTC. The encoded protein is CASSGSGGVSYEQYF.

This clone showed up just once. The V and J genes are TRBV18 and TRBJ1-4, with D tentatively TRBD1 (5 bases). Trimming pared 4 bases from V and 0 bases from J, leaving 21 bases between. The CDR3 runs to 19 residues. Germline CDR1 and CDR2: KGHSH and LQKENI. The CDR3 is CASSQLVSSGAATNEKLFF. Written as DNA, the CDR3 is TGTGCCAGCTCACAACTGGTATCCAGCGGGGCTGCAACTAATGAAAAACTGTTTTTT.

V and J are TRBV28 and TRBJ2-5; 11 nucleotides line up with TRBD2. J was trimmed by 4 bases and V by 8 bases; bases with no gene match: 3. Per germline, CDR1 MDHEN and CDR2 SYDVKM. The CDR3 has 13 residues. The CDR3 sequence: CASLGLAGETQYF. CDR3 sequence (DNA): TGTGCCAGCCTCGGACTAGCGGGAGAGACCCAGTACTTC.

The chain joins TRBV5-1 to TRBJ2-1; no clear D. CDR3 length: 14 residues. Germline CDR1 reads SGHRS; CDR2 reads YFSETQ. Deletions cut 0 bases from V and 8 bases from J, with 12 bases between. The CDR3 protein is CASSLVLVNDEQFF. In nucleotides, the CDR3 is TGCGCCAGCAGCTTGGTTCTAGTGAACGATGAGCAGTTCTTC.

This clone was seen a few times. The genes are TRBV11-2 and TRBJ2-7; D may be TRBD1 (5 bases). This CDR3 spans 16 amino acids. Trimming shortened V by 0 bases and J by 6 bases, and 18 bases separated the two germline ends. The germline V gene encodes CDR1 SGHAT and CDR2 FQNNGV. This CDR3 is CASSLDRRLGPSEQYF. The CDR3 DNA follows: TGTGCCAGCAGCTTAGACCGGCGTCTGGGGCCATCCGAGCAGTACTTC.

V is TRBV5-1 and J is TRBJ2-5; possible D gene TRBD2, 5 bases. Germline V gene lookup returns CDR1 SGHRS and CDR2 YFSETQ. Trimming pared 1 base from V and 5 bases from J, leaving 12 bases between. The CDR3 loop spans 14 amino acids. CDR3 amino acids: CASSLMGEAETQYF. The CDR3 nucleotides are TGCGCCAGCAGCTTGATGGGAGAGGCGGAGACCCAGTACTTC.

The chain links TRBV15 to TRBJ1-2; D unresolved. Trimming shortened V by 0 bases and J by 8 bases, and 7 bases separated the two germline ends. The CDR3 consists of 12 residues. CDR1 and CDR2 from the germline V gene are LNHNV and YYDKDF (reference sequence). DNA for the CDR3: TGTGCCACCAGCAGAGATTTTAGCGGCTACACCTTC. Translated: CATSRDFSGYTF.

This sequence joins TRBV19 and TRBJ1-6, with D possibly TRBD1 on 5 matching bases. This CDR3 contains 14 residues. V gave up 3 bases and J gave up 10 bases, with 13 bases separating them. CDR1 and CDR2 from the germline V gene are LNHDA and SQIVND (reference sequence). As DNA, the CDR3 is TGTGCCAGTAGTATGGGGCCCACCGGATCACCCCTCCACTTT. Its translation: CASSMGPTGSPLHF.

This chain connects TRBV29-1 to TRBJ2-7, with a possible D match to TRBD2 (7 bases). CDR1 and CDR2 (germline): SQVTM, ANQGSEA. The CDR3 totals 12 residues. The CDR3 region has the DNA TGCATCCTTTCCCGGGGGGCCGACGAGCAGTACTTC. Its protein is CILSRGADEQYF.

The V call is TRBV6-1, the J call TRBJ1-5; no firm D call. V lost 0 bases and J lost 12, with 12 bases in between. Germline V gene lookup returns CDR1 MNHNS and CDR2 SASEGT. This CDR3 is built from 13 residues. The CDR3 DNA is TGTGCCAGCAGTGAAGCACAGCCTGGGAGCCAGCATTTT. It specifies CASSEAQPGSQHF.

V is TRBV5-1 and J is TRBJ2-1; 13 bases agree with TRBD2. The V segment lost 4 bases and the J segment 4 bases; nucleotides outside the gene matches: 2. The CDR3 consists of 15 residues. The germline V gene has CDR1 SGHRS and CDR2 YFSETQ. CDR3 region: CASSLLAGGYNEQFF. As DNA, the CDR3 is TGCGCCAGCAGCCTACTAGCGGGAGGGTACAATGAGCAGTTCTTC.

In this sample, this clone turned up once. The chain joins TRBV2 to TRBJ1-6; weak D call: TRBD1 (6 bases). Germline CDR1 reads SNHLY; CDR2 reads FYNNEI. This CDR3 has 15 amino acids. Between the trimmed V and J ends, which lost 11 bases and 7 bases, there was a span of 21 bases. CDR3 nucleotides: TGTGCCGGGCGAAGGGGGAGTCTCGGGAATTCACCCCTCCACTTT. It translates to CAGRRGSLGNSPLHF.

In DNA form, the CDR3 reads TGTGCCAGCAGTTACGGCCTCGGGGTAGATCAGCCCCAGCATTTT. Its protein is CASSYGLGVDQPQHF. The rearrangement joins TRBV6-5 to TRBJ1-5; no firm D call. This CDR3 comprises 15 residues. V was shortened by 2 bases and J by 5 bases, with 13 bases between the two germline ends. CDR1 is MNHEY and CDR2 is SVGAGI in the germline V gene.

J is TRBJ1-1 and V is TRBV7-2; D is ambiguous. This CDR3 region has 14 residues. Germline CDR1 and CDR2: SGHTA and FQGNSA. Trimming took off 5 bases at V and 4 bases at J, with 14 bases between the two ends. The chain's CDR3 is CASSLYGESTEAFF. The CDR3 nucleotides are TGTGCCAGCAGCCTGTACGGGGAGAGCACTGAAGCTTTCTTT.